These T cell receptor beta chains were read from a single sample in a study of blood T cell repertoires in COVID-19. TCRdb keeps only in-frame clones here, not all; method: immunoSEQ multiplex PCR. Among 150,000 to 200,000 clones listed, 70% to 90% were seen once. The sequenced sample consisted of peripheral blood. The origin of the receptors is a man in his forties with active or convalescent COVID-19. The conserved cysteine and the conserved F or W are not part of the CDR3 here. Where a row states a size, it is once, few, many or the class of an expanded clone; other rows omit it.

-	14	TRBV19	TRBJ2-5	ASSTDPRGTGETQY
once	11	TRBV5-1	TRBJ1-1	ASKFDRNTEAF
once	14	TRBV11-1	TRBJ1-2	ASSSRGQTSNYGYT
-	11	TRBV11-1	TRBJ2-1	ASSFASYNEQF
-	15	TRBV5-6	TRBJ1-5	ASSLRWTGGNNQPQH
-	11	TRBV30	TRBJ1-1	ARVDRLGFEAF
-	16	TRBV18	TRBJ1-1	ASSPLLVTGGRDTEAF
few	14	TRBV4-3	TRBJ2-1	ASSQVRDSLGGEQF
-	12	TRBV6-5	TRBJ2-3	ASGQRGVRDTQY
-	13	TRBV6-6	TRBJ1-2	ASSYSGVPGYGYT
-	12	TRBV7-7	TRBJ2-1	ASSLSNGYNEQF
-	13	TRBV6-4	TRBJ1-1	ASSDSGGLNTEAF
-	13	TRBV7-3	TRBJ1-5	ASSPTGGRGEPQH
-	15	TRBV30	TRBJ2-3	AWNPARTSGRADTQY
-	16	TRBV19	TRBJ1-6	ASSTRQGSSSYNSPLH
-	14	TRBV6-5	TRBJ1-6	ASSSETGAGYSPLH
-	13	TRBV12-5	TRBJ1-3	ASGLNGDPGNTIY
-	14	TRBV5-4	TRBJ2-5	ASSPTSGGVRETQY
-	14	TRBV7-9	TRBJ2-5	ASSLVLAKVQETQY
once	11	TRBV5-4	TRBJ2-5	ASSLELRETQY
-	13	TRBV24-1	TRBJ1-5	ATSDAQGVDVPQH
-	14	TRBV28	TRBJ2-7	ASSFFGTASSYEQY
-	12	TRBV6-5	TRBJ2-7	ASSPIPGQGEQY
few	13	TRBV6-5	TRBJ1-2	ASSHQGAREYGYT
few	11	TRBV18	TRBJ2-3	ASSPRDTDTQY
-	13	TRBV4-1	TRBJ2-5	ASSQGRQLQETQY
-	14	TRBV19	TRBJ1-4	ASSWGRGSANEKLF
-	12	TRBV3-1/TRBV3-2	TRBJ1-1	ASNSGGSLLEAF
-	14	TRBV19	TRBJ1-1	ASSISVGALNTEAF
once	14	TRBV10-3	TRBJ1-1	AISESTGGLNTEAF
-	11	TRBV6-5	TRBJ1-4	ASSSDRIEKLF
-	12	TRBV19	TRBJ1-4	ASSQYATNEKLF
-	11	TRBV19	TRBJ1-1	ASSRDLNTEAF
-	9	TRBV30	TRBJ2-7	AWSFSHEQY
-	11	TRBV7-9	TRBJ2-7	ASSGQGAYEQY
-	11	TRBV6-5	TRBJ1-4	ASSYSQKEKLF
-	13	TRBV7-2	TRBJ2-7	ASSLRTSVTYEQY
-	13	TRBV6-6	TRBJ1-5	ASSFRPDSNQPQH
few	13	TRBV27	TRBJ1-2	ASSPVAGSPYGYT
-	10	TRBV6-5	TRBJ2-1	ASSPRLEEQF
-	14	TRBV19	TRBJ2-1	ASGPRVAGGSNEQF
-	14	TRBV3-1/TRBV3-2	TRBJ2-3	ASSGRRDREPDTQY
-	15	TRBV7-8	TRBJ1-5	ASSLGVSGDSNQPQH
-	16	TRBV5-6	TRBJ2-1	ASSSSTSGVSSYNEQF
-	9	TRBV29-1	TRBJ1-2	SVTDGGAYT